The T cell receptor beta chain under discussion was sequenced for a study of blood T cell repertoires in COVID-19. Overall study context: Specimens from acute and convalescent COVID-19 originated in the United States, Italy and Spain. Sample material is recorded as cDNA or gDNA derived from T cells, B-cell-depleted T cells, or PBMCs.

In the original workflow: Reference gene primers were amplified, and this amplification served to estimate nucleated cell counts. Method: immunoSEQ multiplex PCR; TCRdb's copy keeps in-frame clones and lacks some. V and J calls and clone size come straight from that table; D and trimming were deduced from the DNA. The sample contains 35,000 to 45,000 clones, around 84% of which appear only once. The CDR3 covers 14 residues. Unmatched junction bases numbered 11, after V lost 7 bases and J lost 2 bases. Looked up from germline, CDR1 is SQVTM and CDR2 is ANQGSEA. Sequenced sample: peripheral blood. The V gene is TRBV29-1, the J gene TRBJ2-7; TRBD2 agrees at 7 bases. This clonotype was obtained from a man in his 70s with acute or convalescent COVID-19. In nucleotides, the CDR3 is TGCAGCGGATCCGCGGGAAGCGGGGCCTACGAGCAGTACTTC. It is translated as CSGSAGSGAYEQYF.